This T cell receptor beta chain originates from a study of breast tumors, draining lymph nodes, adjacent tissues. TCRdb recomputed calls from the multiplex PCR reads with MiXCR, one row per CDR3 protein. The sample gives around 250,000 distinct CDR3 sequences, under 40% of which show up once; approximately 3.6% is in the top ten. Whole-study findings and limits: Compared with lymph nodes, tumors were less diverse; compared with nontumor tissue, more. Tumor and nontumor repertoires were significantly more similar in luminal-like than in basal-like breast cancer. The lymph node origin of tumor T cells was framed as consistent with a hypothesis, not demonstrated.

Axillary draining lymph nodes of breast cancer patients supplied the node samples. The length of the CDR3 is 17 residues. Germline V lookup: CDR1 SGHRS, CDR2 YFSETQ. With V trimmed by 4 bases and J by 1 base, 5 bases remained unmatched. This clonotype is a singleton in its sample. Antigen specificity is unknown. This sequence originates from a female donor with breast cancer. Some clones in this sample may be carry-over from other donors' samples. The V gene is TRBV5-1, the J gene TRBJ2-3; 14 bases are shared with TRBD2. Material: axillary lymph node tissue. The CDR3 DNA reads TGCGCCAGCAGCGAACCGGGACTAGCGGGGGGCACAGATACGCAGTATTTT. The encoded protein is CASSEPGLAGGTDTQYF.